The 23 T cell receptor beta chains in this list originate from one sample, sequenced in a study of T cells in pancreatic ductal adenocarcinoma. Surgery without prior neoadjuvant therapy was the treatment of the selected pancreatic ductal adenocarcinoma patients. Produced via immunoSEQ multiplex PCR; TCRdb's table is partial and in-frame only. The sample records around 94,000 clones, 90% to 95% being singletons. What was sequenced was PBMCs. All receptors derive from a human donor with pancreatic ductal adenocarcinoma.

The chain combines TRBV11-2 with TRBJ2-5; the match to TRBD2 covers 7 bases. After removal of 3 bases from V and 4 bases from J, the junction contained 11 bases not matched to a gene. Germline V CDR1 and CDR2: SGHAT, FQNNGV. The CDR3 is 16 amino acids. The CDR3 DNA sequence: TGTGCCAGCAGCTTCAGGCTAGCGGACCAACGAGAGACCCAGTACTTC. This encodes CASSFRLADQRETQYF.

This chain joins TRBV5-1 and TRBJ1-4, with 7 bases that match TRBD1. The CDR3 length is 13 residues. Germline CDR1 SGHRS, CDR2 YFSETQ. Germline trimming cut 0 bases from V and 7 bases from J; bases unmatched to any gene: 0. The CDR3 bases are TGCGCCAGCAGCTTGGGACAGGGTGAAAAACTGTTTTTT. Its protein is CASSLGQGEKLFF.

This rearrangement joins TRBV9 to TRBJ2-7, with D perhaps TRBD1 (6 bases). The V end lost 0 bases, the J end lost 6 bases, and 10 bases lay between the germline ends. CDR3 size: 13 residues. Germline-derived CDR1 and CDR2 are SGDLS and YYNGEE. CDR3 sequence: CASSVVSGAEQYF. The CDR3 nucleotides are TGTGCCAGCAGCGTAGTATCAGGGGCCGAGCAGTACTTC.

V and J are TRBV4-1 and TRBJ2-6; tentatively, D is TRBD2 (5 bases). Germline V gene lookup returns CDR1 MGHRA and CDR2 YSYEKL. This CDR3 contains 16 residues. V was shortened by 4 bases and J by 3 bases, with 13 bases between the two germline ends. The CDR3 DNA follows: TGCGCCAGCAGCCCTGAGGGAGTTAGTGGGGCCAACGTCCTGACTTTC. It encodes CASSPEGVSGANVLTF.

In DNA form, the CDR3 reads TGTGCCAGCTCCCGCAACGGCCTAGCGGGCGCCCAGACGAACACCGGGGAGCTGTTTTTT. Its protein product is CASSRNGLAGAQTNTGELFF. The V gene is TRBV18, the J gene TRBJ2-2; 8 nucleotides align to TRBD2. Per the germline V gene, CDR1 is KGHSH and CDR2 is LQKENI. V lost 6 bases to trimming and J lost 0 bases; unmatched junction nucleotides: 18. The CDR3 consists of 20 residues.

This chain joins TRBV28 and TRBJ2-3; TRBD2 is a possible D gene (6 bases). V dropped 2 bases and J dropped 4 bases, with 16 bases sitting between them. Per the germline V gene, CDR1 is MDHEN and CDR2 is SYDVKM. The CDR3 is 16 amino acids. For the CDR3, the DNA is TGTGCCAGCAGTTTAAGCGCCGGGAGCGGCTCAGATACGCAGTATTTT. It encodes CASSLSAGSGSDTQYF.

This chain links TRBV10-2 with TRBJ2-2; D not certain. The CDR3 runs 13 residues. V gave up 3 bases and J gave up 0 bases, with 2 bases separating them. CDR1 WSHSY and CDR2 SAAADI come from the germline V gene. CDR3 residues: CASSDTNTGELFF. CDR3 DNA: TGCGCCAGCAGTGACACGAACACCGGGGAGCTGTTTTTT.

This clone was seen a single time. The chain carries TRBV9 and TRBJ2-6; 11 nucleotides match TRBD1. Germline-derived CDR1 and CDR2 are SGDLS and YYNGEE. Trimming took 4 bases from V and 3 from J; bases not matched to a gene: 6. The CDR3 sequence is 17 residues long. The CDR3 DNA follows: TGTGCCAGCAGCTCCGGACAGGGGGCCCTTGGGGCCAACGTCCTGACTTTC. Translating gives CASSSGQGALGANVLTF.

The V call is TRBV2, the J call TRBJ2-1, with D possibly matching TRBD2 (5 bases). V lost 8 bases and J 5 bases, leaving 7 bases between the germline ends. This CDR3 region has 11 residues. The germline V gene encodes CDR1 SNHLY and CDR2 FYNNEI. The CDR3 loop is CASGSHNEQFF. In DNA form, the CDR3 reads TGTGCCAGCGGGAGCCACAATGAGCAGTTCTTC. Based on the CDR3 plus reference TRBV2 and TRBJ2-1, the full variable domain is EPEVTQTPSHQVTQMGQEVILRCVPISNHLYFYWYRQILGQKVEFLVSFYNNEISEKSEIFDDQFSVERPDGSNFTLKIRSTKLEDSAMYFCASGSHNEQFFGPGTRLTVL.

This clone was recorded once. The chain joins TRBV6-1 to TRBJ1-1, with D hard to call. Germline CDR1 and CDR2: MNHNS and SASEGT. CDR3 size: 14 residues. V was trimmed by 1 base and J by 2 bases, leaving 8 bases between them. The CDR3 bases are TGTGCCAGCAGTGAAGAACGGGTAAACACTGAAGCTTTCTTT. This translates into CASSEERVNTEAFF.

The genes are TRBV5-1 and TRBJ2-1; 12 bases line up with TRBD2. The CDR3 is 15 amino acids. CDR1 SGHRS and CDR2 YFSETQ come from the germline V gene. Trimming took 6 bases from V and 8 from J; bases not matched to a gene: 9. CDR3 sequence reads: CASKDLAGGPDEQFF. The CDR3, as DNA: TGCGCCAGCAAGGATCTAGCGGGAGGGCCGGATGAGCAGTTCTTC.

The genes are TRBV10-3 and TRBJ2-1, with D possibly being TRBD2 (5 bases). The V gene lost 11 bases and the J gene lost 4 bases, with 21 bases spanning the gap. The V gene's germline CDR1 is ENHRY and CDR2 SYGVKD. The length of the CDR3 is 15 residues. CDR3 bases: TGTGCCGCAGCCCCGGGGAGCGGAATTTACAATGAGCAGTTCTTC. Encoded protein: CAAAPGSGIYNEQFF.

The CDR3 coding sequence is TGTGCCAGCAACCTACAGGGGGGTAGCAATCAGCCCCAGCATTTT. Amino acids: CASNLQGGSNQPQHF. The chain is built from TRBV2 and TRBJ1-5; 8 nucleotides match TRBD1. Per the germline V gene, CDR1 is SNHLY and CDR2 is FYNNEI. Trimming at V came to 7 bases and at J to 0 bases, leaving 5 bases not matched to a gene. The CDR3 spans 15 residues.

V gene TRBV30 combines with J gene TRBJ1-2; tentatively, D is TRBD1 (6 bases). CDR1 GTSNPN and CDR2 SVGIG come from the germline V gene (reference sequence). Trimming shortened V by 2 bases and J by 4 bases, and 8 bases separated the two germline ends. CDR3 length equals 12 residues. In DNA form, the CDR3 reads TGTGCCTGGAGTTTAGGGGGCTATGGCTACACCTTC. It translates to CAWSLGGYGYTF.

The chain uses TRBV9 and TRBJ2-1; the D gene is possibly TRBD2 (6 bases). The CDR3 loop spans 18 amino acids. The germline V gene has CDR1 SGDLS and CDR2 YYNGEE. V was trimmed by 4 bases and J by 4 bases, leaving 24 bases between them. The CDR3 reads CASSTIPSEGKLYNEQFF. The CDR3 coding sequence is TGTGCCAGCAGCACCATCCCCTCGGAGGGAAAACTGTACAATGAGCAGTTCTTC.

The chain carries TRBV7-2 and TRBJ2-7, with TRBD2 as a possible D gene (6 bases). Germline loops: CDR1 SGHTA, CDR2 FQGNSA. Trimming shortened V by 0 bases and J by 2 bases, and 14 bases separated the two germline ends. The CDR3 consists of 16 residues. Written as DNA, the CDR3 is TGTGCCAGCAGCTTAGCTGGAGGGTTACAAACCTACGAGCAGTACTTC. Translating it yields CASSLAGGLQTYEQYF.

The CDR3 sequence is CASARYASYNEQFF. Written as DNA, the CDR3 is TGTGCCAGCGCGCGGTACGCCTCCTACAATGAGCAGTTCTTC. The chain links TRBV27 to TRBJ2-1; D is undetermined. Germline assignment: CDR1 MNHEY and CDR2 SMNVEV (reference sequence). V dropped 8 bases and J dropped 0 bases, with 11 bases sitting between them. The CDR3 consists of 14 residues.

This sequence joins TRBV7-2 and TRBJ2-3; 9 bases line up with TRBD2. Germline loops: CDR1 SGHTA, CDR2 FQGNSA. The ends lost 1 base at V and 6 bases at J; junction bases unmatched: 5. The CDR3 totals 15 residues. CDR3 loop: CASSLVAGGPDTQYF. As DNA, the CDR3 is TGTGCCAGCAGCTTAGTTGCGGGAGGGCCGGATACGCAGTATTTT.

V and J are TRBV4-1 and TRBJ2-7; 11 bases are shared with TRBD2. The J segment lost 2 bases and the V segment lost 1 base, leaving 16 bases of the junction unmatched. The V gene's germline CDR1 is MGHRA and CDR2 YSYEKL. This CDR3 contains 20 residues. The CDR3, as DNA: TGCGCCAGCAGCCAAGCCGTCACTAGCGGGAGTCACCCCCTACCCTACGAGCAGTACTTC. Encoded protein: CASSQAVTSGSHPLPYEQYF.

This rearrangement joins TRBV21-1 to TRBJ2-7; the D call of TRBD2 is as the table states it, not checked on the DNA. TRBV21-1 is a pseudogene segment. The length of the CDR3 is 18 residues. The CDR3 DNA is TGTGCCAGCAGCAAATCAAGGTGGGAGCAGGGAGGGTGTGTCGAGCAGTACTTC. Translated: CASSKSRWEQGGCVEQYF.

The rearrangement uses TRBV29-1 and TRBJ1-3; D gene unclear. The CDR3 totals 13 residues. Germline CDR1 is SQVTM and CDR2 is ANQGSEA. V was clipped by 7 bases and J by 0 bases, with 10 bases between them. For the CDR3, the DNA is TGCAGCGCCAGCGACCACTCTGGAAACACCATATATTTT. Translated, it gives CSASDHSGNTIYF.

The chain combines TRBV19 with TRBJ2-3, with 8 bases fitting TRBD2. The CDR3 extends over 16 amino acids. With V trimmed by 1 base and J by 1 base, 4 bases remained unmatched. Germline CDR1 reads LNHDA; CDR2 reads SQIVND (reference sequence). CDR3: CASSIVGLAGTDTQYF. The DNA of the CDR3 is TGTGCCAGTAGTATAGTAGGACTAGCAGGCACAGATACGCAGTATTTT. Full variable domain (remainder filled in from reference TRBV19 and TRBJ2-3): DGGITQSPKYLFRKEGQNVTLSCEQNLNHDAMYWYRQDPGQGLRLIYYSQIVNDFQKGDIAEGYSVSREKKESFPLTVTSAQKNPTAFYLCASSIVGLAGTDTQYFGPGTRLTVL.

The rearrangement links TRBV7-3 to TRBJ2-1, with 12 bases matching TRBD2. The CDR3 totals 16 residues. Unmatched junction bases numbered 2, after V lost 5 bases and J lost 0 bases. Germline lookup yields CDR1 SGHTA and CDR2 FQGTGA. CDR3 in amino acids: CASSVTSGSSYNEQFF. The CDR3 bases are TGTGCCAGCAGCGTGACTAGCGGGAGCTCCTACAATGAGCAGTTCTTC. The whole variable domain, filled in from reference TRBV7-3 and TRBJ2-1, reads GAGVSQTPSNKVTEKGKYVELRCDPISGHTALYWYRQSLGQGPEFLIYFQGTGAADDSGLPNDRFFAVRPEGSVSTLKIQRTERGDSAVYLCASSVTSGSSYNEQFFGPGTRLTVL.